This TCR beta chain was identified in a study of blood T cell repertoires in COVID-19. Study summary: T cells, B-cell-depleted T cells, or PBMCs supplied cDNA or gDNA.

Clones were sequenced by immunoSEQ multiplex PCR, and TCRdb holds only the in-frame ones, with some missing. The table shows about 190,000 clones, with under 90% occurring only once. The V segment lost 10 bases and the J segment 0 bases; nucleotides outside the gene matches: 17. The CDR3 sequence is 17 residues long. Germline V gene lookup returns CDR1 SNHLY and CDR2 FYNNEI. The chain recombines TRBV2 with TRBJ1-1; 7 positions match TRBD1. Sequences were obtained from peripheral blood. This TCR came from a man aged 55 to 70 with acute or convalescent COVID-19. CDR3 amino acids: CAIDPRTGQVVNTEAFF. The CDR3 DNA reads as TGTGCCATAGATCCTCGGACAGGTCAGGTGGTGAACACTGAAGCTTTCTTT.